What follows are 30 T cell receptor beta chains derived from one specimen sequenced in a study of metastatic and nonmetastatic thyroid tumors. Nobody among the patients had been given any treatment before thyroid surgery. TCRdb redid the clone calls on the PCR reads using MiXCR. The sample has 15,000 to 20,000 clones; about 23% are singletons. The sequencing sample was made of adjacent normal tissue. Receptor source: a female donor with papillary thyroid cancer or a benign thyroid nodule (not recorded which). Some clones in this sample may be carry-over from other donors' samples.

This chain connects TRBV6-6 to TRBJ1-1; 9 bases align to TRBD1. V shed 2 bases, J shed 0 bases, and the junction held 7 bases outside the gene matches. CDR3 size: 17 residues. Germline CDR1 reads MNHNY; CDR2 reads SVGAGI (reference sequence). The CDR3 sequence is CASSYLPDRGMNTEAFF. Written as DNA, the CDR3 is TGTGCCAGCAGTTACCTACCGGACAGGGGTATGAACACTGAAGCTTTCTTT.

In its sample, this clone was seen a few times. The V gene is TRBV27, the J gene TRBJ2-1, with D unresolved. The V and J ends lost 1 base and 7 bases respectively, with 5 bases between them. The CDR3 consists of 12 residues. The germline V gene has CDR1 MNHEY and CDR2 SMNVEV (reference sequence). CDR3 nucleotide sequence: TGTGCCAGCAGTTTATTAGGGAATGAGCAGTTCTTC. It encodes CASSLLGNEQFF.

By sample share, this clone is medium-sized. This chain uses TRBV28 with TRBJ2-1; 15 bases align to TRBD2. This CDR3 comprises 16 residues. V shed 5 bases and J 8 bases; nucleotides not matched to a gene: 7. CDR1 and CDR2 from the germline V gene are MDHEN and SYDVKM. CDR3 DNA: TGTGCCAGCAGTACCTGGACTAGCGGGAGGGAGGATGAGCAGTTCTTC. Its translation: CASSTWTSGREDEQFF.

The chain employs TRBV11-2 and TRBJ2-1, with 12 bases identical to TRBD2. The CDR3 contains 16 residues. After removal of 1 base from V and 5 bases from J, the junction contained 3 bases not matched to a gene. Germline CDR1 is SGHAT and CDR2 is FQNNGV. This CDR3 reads CASSLGLAGEDNEQFF. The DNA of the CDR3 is TGTGCCAGCAGCTTAGGACTAGCGGGAGAAGACAATGAGCAGTTCTTC.

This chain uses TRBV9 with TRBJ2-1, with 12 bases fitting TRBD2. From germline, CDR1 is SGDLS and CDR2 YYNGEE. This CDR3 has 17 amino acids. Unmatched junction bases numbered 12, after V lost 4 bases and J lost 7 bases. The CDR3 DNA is TGTGCCAGCAGCTTCGTGACTAGCGGGAGAGCTGGGAATGAGCAGTTCTTC. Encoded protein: CASSFVTSGRAGNEQFF.

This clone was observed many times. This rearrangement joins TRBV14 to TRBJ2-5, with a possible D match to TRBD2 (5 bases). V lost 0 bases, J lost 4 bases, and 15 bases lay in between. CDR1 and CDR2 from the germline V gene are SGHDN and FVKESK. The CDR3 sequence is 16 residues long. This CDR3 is CASSQELGGLGETQYF. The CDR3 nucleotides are TGTGCCAGCAGCCAAGAGTTAGGAGGTCTTGGAGAGACCCAGTACTTC.

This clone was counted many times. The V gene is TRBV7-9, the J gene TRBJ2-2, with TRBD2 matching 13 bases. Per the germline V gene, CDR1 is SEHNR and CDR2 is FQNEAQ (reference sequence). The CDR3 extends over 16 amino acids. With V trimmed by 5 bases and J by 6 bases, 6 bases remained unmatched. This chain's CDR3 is CASSDGLAGVPGELFF. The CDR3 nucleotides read TGTGCCAGCAGCGACGGACTAGCGGGAGTGCCCGGGGAGCTGTTTTTT.

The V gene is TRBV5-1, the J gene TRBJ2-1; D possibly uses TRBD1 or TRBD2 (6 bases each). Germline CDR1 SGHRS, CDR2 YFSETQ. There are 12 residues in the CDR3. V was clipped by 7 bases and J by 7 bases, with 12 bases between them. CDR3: CASRLDRNEQFF. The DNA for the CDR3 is TGCGCCAGCCGACTAGACAGGAATGAGCAGTTCTTC.

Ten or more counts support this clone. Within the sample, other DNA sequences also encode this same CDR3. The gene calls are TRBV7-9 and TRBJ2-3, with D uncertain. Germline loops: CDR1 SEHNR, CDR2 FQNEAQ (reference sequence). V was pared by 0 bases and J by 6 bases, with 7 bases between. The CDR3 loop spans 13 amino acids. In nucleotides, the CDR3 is TGTGCCAGCAGCTTAGCGATGGGGGATACGCAGTATTTT. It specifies CASSLAMGDTQYF.

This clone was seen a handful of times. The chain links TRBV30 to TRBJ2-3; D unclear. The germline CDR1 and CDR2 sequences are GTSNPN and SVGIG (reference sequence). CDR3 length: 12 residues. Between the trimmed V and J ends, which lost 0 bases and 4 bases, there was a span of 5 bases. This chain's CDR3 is CAWSVGSDTQYF. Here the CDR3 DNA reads TGTGCCTGGAGTGTAGGATCAGATACGCAGTATTTT.

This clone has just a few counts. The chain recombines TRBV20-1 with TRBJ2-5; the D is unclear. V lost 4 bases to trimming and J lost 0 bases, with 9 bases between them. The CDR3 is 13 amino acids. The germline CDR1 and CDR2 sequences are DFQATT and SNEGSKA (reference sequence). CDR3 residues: CSATGQYQETQYF. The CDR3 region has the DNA TGCAGTGCTACGGGCCAGTACCAAGAGACCCAGTACTTC.

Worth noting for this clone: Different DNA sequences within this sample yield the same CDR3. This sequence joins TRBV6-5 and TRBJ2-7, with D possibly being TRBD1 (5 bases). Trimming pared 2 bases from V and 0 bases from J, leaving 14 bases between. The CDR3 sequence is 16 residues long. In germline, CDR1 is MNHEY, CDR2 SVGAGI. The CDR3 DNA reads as TGTGCCAGCAGTTACAGTACAGGAACGAGCTCCTACGAGCAGTACTTC. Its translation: CASSYSTGTSSYEQYF.

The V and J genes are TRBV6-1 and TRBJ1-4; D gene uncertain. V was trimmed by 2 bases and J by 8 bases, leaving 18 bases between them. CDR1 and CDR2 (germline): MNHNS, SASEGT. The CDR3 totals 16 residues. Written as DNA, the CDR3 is TGTGCCAGCAGTGAACGACGTACGGGAACTACCGAAAAACTGTTTTTT. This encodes CASSERRTGTTEKLFF.

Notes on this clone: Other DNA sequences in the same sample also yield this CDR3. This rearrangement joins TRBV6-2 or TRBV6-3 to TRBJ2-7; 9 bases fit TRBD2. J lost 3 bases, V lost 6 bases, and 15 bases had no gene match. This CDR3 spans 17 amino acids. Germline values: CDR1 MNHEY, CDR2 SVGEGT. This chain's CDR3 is CASSQGLAVHGRYEQYF. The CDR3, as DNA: TGTGCCAGCAGCCAGGGACTAGCTGTCCACGGACGCTACGAGCAGTACTTC.

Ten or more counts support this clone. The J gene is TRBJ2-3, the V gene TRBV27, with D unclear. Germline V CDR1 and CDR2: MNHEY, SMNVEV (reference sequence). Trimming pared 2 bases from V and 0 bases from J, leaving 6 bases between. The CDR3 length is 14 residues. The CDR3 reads CASSLTESTDTQYF. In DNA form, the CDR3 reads TGTGCCAGCAGTTTAACAGAGAGCACAGATACGCAGTATTTT.

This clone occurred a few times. CDR3 nucleotide sequence: TGTGCCAGCAGCCACCAAACCGGGGGGGGCAGGGACTATGGCTACACCTTC. It specifies CASSHQTGGGRDYGYTF. V usage is TRBV27 and J usage is TRBJ1-2; tentative D call: TRBD1 (6 bases). The V end was cut by 6 bases, the J end by 3 bases, with 23 bases between. This CDR3 contains 17 residues. Germline V gives CDR1 MNHEY, CDR2 SMNVEV (reference sequence).

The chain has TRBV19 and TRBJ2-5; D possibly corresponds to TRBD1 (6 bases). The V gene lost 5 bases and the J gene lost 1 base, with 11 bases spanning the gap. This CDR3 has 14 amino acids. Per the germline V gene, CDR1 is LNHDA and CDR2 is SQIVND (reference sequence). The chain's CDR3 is CASSPRTVQETQYF. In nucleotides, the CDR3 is TGTGCCAGTAGTCCTCGGACAGTCCAAGAGACCCAGTACTTC.

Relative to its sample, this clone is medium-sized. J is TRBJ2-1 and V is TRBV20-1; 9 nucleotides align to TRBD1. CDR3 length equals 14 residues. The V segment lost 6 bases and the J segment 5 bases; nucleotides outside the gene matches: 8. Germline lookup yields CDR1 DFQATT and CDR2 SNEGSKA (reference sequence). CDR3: CSAPRQGGNNEQFF. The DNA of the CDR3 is TGCAGTGCCCCAAGACAGGGGGGGAACAATGAGCAGTTCTTC.

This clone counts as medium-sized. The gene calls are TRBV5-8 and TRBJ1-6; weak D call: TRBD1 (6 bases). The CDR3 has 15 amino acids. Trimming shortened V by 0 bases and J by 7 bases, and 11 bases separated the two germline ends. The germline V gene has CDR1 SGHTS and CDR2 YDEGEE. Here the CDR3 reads CASSLGTASNSPLHF. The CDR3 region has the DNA TGTGCCAGCAGCTTGGGGACAGCCAGCAATTCACCCCTCCACTTT.

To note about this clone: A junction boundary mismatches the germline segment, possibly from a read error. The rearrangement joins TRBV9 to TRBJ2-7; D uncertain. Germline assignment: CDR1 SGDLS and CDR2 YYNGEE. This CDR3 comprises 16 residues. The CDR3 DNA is TGTGCCATCAGCGTAAGGGCAGAGGTAGGTCGTACCGAGCAGTGCTTC. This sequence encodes CAISVRAEVGRTEQCF.

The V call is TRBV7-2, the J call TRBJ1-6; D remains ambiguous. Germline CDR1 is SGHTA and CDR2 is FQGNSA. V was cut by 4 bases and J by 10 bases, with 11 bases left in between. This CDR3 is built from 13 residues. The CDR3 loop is CASSWRFNSPLHF. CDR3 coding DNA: TGTGCCAGCAGCTGGAGGTTCAACTCACCCCTCCACTTT.

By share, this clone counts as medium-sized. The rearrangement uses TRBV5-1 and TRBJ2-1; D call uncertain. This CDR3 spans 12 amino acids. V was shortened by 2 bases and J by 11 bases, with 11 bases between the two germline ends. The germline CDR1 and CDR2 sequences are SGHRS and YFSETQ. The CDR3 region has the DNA TGCGCCAGCAGCTTCCCAGCGACGCAGCAGTTCTTC. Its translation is CASSFPATQQFF.

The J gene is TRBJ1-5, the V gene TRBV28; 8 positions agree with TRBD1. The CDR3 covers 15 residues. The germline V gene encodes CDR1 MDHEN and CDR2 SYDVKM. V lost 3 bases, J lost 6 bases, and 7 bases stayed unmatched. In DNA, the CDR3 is TGTGCCAGCAGTTTCCTGGACAGGGCAGGTCAGCCCCAGCATTTT. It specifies CASSFLDRAGQPQHF.

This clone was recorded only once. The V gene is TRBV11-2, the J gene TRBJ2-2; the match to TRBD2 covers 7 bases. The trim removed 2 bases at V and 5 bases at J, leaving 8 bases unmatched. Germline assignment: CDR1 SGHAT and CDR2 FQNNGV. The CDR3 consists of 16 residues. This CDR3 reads CASSLFAGVSTGELFF. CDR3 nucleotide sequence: TGTGCCAGCAGCTTATTCGCGGGAGTGAGTACCGGGGAGCTGTTTTTT.

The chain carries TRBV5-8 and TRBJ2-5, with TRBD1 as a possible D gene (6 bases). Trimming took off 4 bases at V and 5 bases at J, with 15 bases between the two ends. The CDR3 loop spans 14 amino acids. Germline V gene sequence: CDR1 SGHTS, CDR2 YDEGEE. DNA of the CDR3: TGTGCCAGCAGCCCGGACAGCCTCCAGGAGACCCAGTACTTC. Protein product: CASSPDSLQETQYF.

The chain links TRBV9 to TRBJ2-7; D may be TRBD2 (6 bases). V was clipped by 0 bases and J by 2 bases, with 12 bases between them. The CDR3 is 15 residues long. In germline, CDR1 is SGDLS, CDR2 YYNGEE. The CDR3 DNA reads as TGTGCCAGCAGCGTAGCCCCGGGGGTCCCCTACGAGCAGTACTTC. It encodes CASSVAPGVPYEQYF.

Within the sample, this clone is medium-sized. CDR3 in DNA: TGTGCCAGCAGCTTAAGTGTTCCTAGGCCCTCATACGAGCAGTACTTC. Translated, it gives CASSLSVPRPSYEQYF. V and J are TRBV7-4 and TRBJ2-7, with D unclear. The CDR3 is 16 amino acids. Germline values: CDR1 SGHVT, CDR2 SQSDAQ. Trimming cost V 2 bases and J 4 bases, with 18 bases left between them.

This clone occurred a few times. The CDR3 coding sequence is TGTGCCAGCAGCGCTCCGGGACACTCCTACGAGCAGTACTTC. Protein: CASSAPGHSYEQYF. The rearrangement links TRBV5-6 to TRBJ2-7, with TRBD1 as a possible D gene (6 bases). From germline, CDR1 is SGHDT and CDR2 YYEEEE. The V end lost 4 bases, the J end lost 0 bases, and 11 bases lay between the germline ends. CDR3 length: 14 residues.

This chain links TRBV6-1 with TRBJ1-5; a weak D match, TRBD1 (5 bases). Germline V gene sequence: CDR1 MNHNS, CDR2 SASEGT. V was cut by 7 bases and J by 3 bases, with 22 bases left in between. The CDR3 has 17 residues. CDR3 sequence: CASTGPRAGVVNQPQHF. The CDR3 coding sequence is TGTGCCAGCACCGGACCCAGGGCCGGGGTCGTCAATCAGCCCCAGCATTTT.

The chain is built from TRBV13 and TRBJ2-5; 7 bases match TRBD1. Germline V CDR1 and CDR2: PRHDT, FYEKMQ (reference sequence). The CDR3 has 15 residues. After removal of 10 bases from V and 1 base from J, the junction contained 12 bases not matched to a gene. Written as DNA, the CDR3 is TGTGCCACCAGTACTCCCGGACAGGCCCAAGAGACCCAGTACTTC. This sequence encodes CATSTPGQAQETQYF.